The TCR beta chain under discussion was sequenced for a study of liver allograft versus peripheral blood T cells. Looking at the study overall: Repertoires of T cell receptors in transplanted livers were compared with recipients' peripheral blood repertoires.

TCRdb processed the reads anew with MiXCR; each CDR3 protein has one entry. The profile covers fewer than 2,000 distinct CDR3 sequences, with about 15% appearing a single time and around 6.1% taken by the ten largest. Germline values: CDR1 DFQATT, CDR2 SNEGSKA (reference sequence). V was clipped by 6 bases and J by 5 bases; unmatched bases: 9. This CDR3 has 13 amino acids. By share of the sample, this clonotype is medium-sized. The antigen is undetermined. Study-wide results and limits: Reportedly, the T cell receptor repertoires inside liver allografts were not the same as those in peripheral blood.

The source of this sequence is a human patient who had a liver transplant. Among the T cells, some may be from the graft donor. The V call is TRBV20-1, the J call TRBJ2-7, with TRBD2 matching over 8 bases. CDR3 in amino acids: CSANRGGINEQYF. The CDR3 DNA is TGCAGTGCGAACCGGGGGGGTATTAACGAGCAGTACTTC.